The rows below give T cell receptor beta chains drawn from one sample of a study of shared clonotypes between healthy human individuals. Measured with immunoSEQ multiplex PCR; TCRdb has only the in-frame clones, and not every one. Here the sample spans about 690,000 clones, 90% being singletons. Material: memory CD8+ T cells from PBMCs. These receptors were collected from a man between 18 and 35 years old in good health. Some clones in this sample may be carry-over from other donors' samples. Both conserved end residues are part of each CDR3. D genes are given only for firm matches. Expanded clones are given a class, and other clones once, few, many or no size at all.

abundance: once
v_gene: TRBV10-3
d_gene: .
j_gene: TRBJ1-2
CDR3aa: CAGWAGHPGYGYTF
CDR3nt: TGTGCCGGGTGGGCAGGCCACCCAGGCTATGGCTACACCTTC

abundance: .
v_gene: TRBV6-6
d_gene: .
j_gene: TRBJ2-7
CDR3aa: CASRGALPYYEQYF
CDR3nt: TGTGCCAGCAGGGGAGCGCTACCTTACTACGAGCAGTACTTC

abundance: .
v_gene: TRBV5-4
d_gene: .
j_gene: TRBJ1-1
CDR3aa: CASSLSRGQEAFF
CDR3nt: TGTGCCAGCAGCCTAAGCCGCGGACAAGAAGCTTTCTTT

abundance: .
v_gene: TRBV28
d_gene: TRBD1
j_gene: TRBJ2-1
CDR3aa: CASSRTGVASYNEQFF
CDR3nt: TGTGCCAGCAGCAGGACAGGAGTGGCCTCCTACAATGAGCAGTTCTTC

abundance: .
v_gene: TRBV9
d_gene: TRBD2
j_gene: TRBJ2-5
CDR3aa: CASSVVAQRSGILYF
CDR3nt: TGTGCCAGCAGCGTAGTGGCGCAGCGTAGCGGGATTCTGTACTTC

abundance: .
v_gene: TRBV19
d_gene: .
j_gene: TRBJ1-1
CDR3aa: CASRWGAEAFF
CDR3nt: TGTGCCAGCCGCTGGGGGGCTGAAGCTTTCTTT

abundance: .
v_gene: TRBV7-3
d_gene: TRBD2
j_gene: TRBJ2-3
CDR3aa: CASSIIGGAGDTQYF
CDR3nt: TGTGCCAGCAGCATAATCGGGGGGGCAGGAGATACGCAGTATTTT

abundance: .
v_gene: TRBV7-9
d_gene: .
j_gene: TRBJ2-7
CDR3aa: CASSKTSGLDTYEQYF
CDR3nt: TGTGCCAGCAGCAAAACTTCCGGGCTGGATACCTACGAGCAGTACTTC

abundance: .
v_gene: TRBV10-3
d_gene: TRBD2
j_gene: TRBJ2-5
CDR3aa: CAISEAGARAETQYF
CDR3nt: TGTGCCATCAGTGAGGCGGGAGCTCGGGCAGAGACCCAGTACTTC

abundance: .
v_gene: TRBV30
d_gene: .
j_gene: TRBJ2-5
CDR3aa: CAWSVDSAETQYF
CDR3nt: TGTGCCTGGAGTGTAGACAGCGCGGAGACCCAGTACTTC

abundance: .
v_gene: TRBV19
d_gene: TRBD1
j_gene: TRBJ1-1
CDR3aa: CAISGSRDSPWDTEAFF
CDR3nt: TGTGCCATCAGTGGGAGCAGGGACAGCCCGTGGGACACTGAAGCTTTCTTT

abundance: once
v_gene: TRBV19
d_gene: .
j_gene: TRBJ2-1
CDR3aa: CASSYRYNEQFF
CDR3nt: TGTGCCAGTAGTTACCGATACAATGAGCAGTTCTTC

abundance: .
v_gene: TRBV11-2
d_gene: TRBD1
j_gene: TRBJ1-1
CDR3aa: CASSHGPGTGLPEAFF
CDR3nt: TGTGCCAGCAGCCACGGCCCCGGGACAGGGCTCCCTGAAGCTTTCTTT

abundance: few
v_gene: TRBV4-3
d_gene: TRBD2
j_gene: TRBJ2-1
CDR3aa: CASSQDPAGGTYNEQFF
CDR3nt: TGCGCCAGCAGCCAAGATCCAGCGGGAGGGACTTACAATGAGCAGTTCTTC

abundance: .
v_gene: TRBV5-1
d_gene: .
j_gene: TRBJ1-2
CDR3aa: CASSPFLSGFETNYGYTF
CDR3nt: TGCGCCAGCAGCCCATTTCTATCGGGTTTTGAGACTAACTATGGCTACACCTTC

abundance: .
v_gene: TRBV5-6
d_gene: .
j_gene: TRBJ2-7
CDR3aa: CASSFWGAYEQYF
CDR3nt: TGTGCCAGCAGCTTTTGGGGGGCGTACGAGCAGTACTTC

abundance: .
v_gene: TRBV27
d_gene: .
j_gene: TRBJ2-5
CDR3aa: CASSPNLRGGETQYF
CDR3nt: TGTGCCAGCAGTCCGAACCTCAGGGGAGGAGAGACCCAGTACTTC

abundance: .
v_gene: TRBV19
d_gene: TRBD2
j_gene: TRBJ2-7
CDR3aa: CASSILAVSSYEQYF
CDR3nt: TGTGCCAGTAGTATCCTAGCGGTTAGCTCCTACGAGCAGTACTTC

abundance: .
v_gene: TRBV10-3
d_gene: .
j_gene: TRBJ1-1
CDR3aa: CAISDPKGFAWTEAFF
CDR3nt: TGTGCCATCAGTGACCCCAAAGGGTTTGCGTGGACTGAAGCTTTCTTT

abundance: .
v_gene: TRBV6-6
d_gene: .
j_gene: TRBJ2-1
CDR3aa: CASSYSINEQFF
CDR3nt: TGTGCCAGCAGTTACTCGATCAATGAGCAGTTCTTC

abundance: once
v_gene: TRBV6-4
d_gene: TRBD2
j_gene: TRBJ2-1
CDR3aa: CASSSAGKGNEQFF
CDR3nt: TGTGCCAGCAGTTCAGCGGGAAAAGGTAATGAGCAGTTCTTC

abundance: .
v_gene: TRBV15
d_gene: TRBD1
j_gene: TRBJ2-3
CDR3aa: CATSSRRTGSSTDTQYF
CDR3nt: TGTGCCACCAGCAGCCGCCGGACAGGTTCTAGCACAGATACGCAGTATTTT

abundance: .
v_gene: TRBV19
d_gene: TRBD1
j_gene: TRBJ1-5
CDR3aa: CASSLRQGKQPQHF
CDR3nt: TGTGCCAGTAGTCTTAGACAGGGTAAACAGCCCCAGCATTTT

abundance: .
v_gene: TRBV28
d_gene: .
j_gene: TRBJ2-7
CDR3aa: CASSLSRRDPRARYEQYF
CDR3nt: TGTGCCAGCAGTCTCTCTCGCCGGGACCCGAGGGCCCGCTACGAGCAGTACTTC

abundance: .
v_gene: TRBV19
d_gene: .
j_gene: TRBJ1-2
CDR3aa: CASSIDVGDRHGYTF
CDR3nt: TGTGCCAGTAGTATAGATGTAGGGGATCGGCATGGCTACACCTTC

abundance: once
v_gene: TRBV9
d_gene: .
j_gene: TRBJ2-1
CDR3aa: CASSTGTGGNYNEQFF
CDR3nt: TGTGCCAGCAGCACAGGGACTGGCGGGAACTACAATGAGCAGTTCTTC

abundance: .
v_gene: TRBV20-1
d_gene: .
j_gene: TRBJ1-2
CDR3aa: CSASSGVSF
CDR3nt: TGCAGTGCTAGCTCTGGCGTCAGCTTC

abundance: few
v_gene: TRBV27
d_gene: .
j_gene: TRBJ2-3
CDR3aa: CASGHRKPYDTQYF
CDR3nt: TGTGCCAGCGGCCACAGGAAACCCTACGATACGCAGTATTTT

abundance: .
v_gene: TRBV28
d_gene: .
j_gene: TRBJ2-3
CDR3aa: CASKGGRGTDTQYF
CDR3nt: TGTGCCAGCAAAGGTGGCAGGGGCACAGATACGCAGTATTTT

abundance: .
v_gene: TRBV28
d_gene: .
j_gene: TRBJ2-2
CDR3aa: CASSFDMGNTGELFF
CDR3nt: TGTGCCAGCAGTTTCGACATGGGGAACACCGGGGAGCTGTTTTTT

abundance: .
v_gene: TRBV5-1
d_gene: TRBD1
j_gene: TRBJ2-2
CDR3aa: CASSLTKRDRGLLNTGELFF
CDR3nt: TGCGCCAGCAGCTTAACGAAGCGGGACAGGGGGCTTTTAAACACCGGGGAGCTGTTTTTT

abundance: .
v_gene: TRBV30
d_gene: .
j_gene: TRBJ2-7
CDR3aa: CAWSVIGLTYEQYF
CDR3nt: TGTGCCTGGAGTGTGATAGGGCTTACCTACGAGCAGTACTTC

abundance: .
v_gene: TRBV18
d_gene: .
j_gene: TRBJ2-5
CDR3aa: CASSPPQRLPAAQYF
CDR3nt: TGTGCCAGCTCACCACCTCAGCGGCTGCCGGCGGCCCAGTACTTC

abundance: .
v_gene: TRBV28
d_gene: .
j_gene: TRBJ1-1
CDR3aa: CASTQSWGSATEAFF
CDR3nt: TGTGCCAGCACCCAAAGTTGGGGGTCGGCCACTGAAGCTTTCTTT

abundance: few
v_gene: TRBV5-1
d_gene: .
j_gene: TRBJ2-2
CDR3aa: CASSLVAANTGELFF
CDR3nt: TGCGCCAGCAGCTTGGTGGCAGCGAACACCGGGGAGCTGTTTTTT

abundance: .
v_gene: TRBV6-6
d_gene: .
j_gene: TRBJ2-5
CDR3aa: CASLAGTVAWETRYF
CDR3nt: TGTGCCAGCCTTGCGGGGACAGTAGCGTGGGAGACCCGGTACTTC

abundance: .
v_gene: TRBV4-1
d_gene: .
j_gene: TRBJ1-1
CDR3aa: CASSEGALNTEAFF
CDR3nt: TGCGCCAGCAGTGAAGGGGCCCTGAACACTGAAGCTTTCTTT

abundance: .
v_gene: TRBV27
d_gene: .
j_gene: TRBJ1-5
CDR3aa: CASSFEGHSNQPQHF
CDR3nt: TGTGCCAGCAGTTTCGAAGGTCATAGCAATCAGCCCCAGCATTTT

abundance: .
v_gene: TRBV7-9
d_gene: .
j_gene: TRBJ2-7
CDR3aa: CASSPVLGRVGSYEQYF
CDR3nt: TGTGCCAGCAGCCCCGTTCTTGGCAGGGTTGGCTCCTACGAGCAGTACTTC

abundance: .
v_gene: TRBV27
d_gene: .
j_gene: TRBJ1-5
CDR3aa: CASGVRAPQHF
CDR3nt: TGTGCCAGCGGGGTTCGGGCGCCCCAGCATTTT

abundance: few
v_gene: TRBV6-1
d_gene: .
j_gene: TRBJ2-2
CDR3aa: CASSPPGDTGELFF
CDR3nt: TGTGCCAGCAGTCCCCCGGGGGACACCGGGGAGCTGTTTTTT

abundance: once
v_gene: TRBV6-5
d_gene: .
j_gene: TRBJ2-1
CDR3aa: CASSYLGQQFF
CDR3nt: TGTGCCAGCAGTTACTTGGGCCAGCAGTTCTTC